The 18 T cell receptor beta chains below were found in one sample sequenced in a study of cytomegalovirus exposure and HLA in healthy donors. A multiplex PCR was run with 60 Vbeta primers and 13 Jbeta primers. Some clones are missing from TCRdb's copy, which holds only in-frame ones; the method was immunoSEQ multiplex PCR. The sample has approximately 100,000 clones, 78% seen once; the top ten hold approximately 1.7%. The material sequenced was PBMCs. These receptors were taken from a woman aged 40 to 49 in good health and CMV-seronegative.

This CDR3 reads CASSQVMSVNTGELFF. The CDR3 nucleotides are TGCGCCAGCAGCCAAGTCATGTCGGTGAACACCGGGGAGCTGTTTTTT. The chain has TRBV4-1 and TRBJ2-2; D is uncertain. Trimming took 1 base from V and 1 from J, leaving 10 bases between them. This CDR3 is built from 16 residues. Per the germline V gene, CDR1 is MGHRA and CDR2 is YSYEKL.

This chain links TRBV6-5 with TRBJ2-7; tentative D call: TRBD2 (6 bases). The CDR3 runs to 14 residues. Trimming shortened V by 2 bases and J by 3 bases, and 11 bases separated the two germline ends. Germline V gene lookup returns CDR1 MNHEY and CDR2 SVGAGI. DNA of the CDR3: TGTGCCAGCAGTTACGGGGCCGGGGGCTACGAGCAGTACTTC. Protein: CASSYGAGGYEQYF.

V is TRBV5-1 and J is TRBJ2-1, with 8 bases lining up with TRBD2. The CDR3 extends over 22 amino acids. From germline, CDR1 is SGHRS and CDR2 YFSETQ. V trimming: 0 bases; J trimming: 0 bases; junction bases outside the gene matches: 20. The CDR3 DNA reads TGCGCCAGCAGCTTGGGGAGGGGTCGGTTTTCTAGCGGGCCGAGCTCCTACAATGAGCAGTTCTTC. Amino acids: CASSLGRGRFSSGPSSYNEQFF.

This chain connects TRBV4-3 to TRBJ2-7, with D possibly being TRBD1 (6 bases). This CDR3 spans 16 amino acids. V gave up 0 bases and J gave up 5 bases, with 17 bases separating them. The germline CDR1 and CDR2 sequences are LGHNA and YSLEER. The CDR3 bases are TGCGCCAGCAGCCAAGATTTCAGACGAGGGGGAAACGAGCAGTACTTC. This translates into CASSQDFRRGGNEQYF.

This clone was recorded only once. CDR3 nucleotide sequence: TGTGCCAGCAGTTTGGGTCAGGGGAATGAGCAGTTCTTC. Its protein product is CASSLGQGNEQFF. This chain joins TRBV28 and TRBJ2-1; D might be TRBD1 (6 bases). Trimming removed 3 bases at V and 7 bases at J, with 10 bases between. There are 13 residues in the CDR3. Germline values: CDR1 MDHEN, CDR2 SYDVKM.

The chain recombines TRBV5-4 with TRBJ2-7; possible D gene TRBD1, 6 bases. The CDR3 loop spans 13 amino acids. Germline V gives CDR1 SGHNT, CDR2 YYREEE (reference sequence). The ends were cut back, 0 bases at V and 2 bases at J, with 6 bases in the middle. CDR3 sequence (DNA): TGTGCCAGCAGCTTGGACAGGGCCTACGAGCAGTACTTC. This sequence encodes CASSLDRAYEQYF.

The J gene is TRBJ2-4, the V gene TRBV7-2; TRBD1 is a possible D gene (5 bases). The CDR3 covers 15 residues. V was trimmed by 2 bases and J by 5 bases, leaving 13 bases between them. Germline CDR1 and CDR2: SGHTA and FQGNSA. CDR3 nucleotides: TGTGCCAGCAGCTTATGGACACCAGATGAAAACATTCAGTACTTC. Translation: CASSLWTPDENIQYF. The full variable domain, with the rest looked up from reference TRBV7-2 and TRBJ2-4, is GAGVSQSPSNKVTEKGKDVELRCDPISGHTALYWYRQSLGQGLEFLIYFQGNSAPDKSGLPSDRFSAERTGGSVSTLTIQRTQQEDSAVYLCASSLWTPDENIQYFGAGTRLSVL.

The V gene is TRBV5-6, the J gene TRBJ2-7, with 8 nucleotides matching TRBD2. The V and J ends lost 0 bases and 2 bases, in that order; junction bases with no gene match: 1. CDR3 length: 14 residues. From germline, CDR1 is SGHDT and CDR2 YYEEEE. The CDR3 sequence: CASSLGAGAYEQYF. In DNA form, the CDR3 reads TGTGCCAGCAGCTTGGGAGCGGGAGCCTACGAGCAGTACTTC.

This clone was seen a few times. This rearrangement joins TRBV11-2 to TRBJ2-1, with 10 positions matching TRBD2. The trim removed 4 bases at V and 5 bases at J, leaving 11 bases unmatched. Germline V lookup: CDR1 SGHAT, CDR2 FQNNGV. The CDR3 covers 17 residues. In DNA, the CDR3 is TGTGCCAGCAGCTGGGATTGGGAGCGGGAGGGGGACAATGAGCAGTTCTTC. This encodes CASSWDWEREGDNEQFF.

Only a few counts were recorded for this clone. The rearrangement joins TRBV27 to TRBJ2-3; 7 nucleotides agree with TRBD1. The CDR3 is made up of 14 amino acids. Trimming at V came to 7 bases and at J to 2 bases, leaving 6 bases not matched to a gene. Germline V gives CDR1 MNHEY, CDR2 SMNVEV (reference sequence). The CDR3 is CASTLTGYTDTQYF. The DNA of the CDR3 is TGTGCCAGCACCCTGACAGGGTACACAGATACGCAGTATTTT.

V is TRBV6-6 and J is TRBJ2-2; D gene unclear. The germline V gene encodes CDR1 MNHNY and CDR2 SVGAGI (reference sequence). Deletions cut 4 bases from V and 1 base from J, with 4 bases between. The CDR3 spans 13 residues. CDR3 DNA: TGTGCCAGCAGTTGGAGGAACACCGGGGAGCTGTTTTTT. Protein sequence: CASSWRNTGELFF.

The gene calls are TRBV2 and TRBJ2-6; perhaps TRBD1 as D (5 bases). V lost 3 bases to trimming and J lost 4 bases, with 13 bases between them. CDR1 is SNHLY and CDR2 is FYNNEI in the germline V gene. The CDR3 is 16 amino acids. The CDR3 reads CASSDGQGPGANVLTF. CDR3 nucleotides: TGTGCCAGCAGTGATGGGCAGGGTCCAGGGGCCAACGTCCTGACTTTC. Full variable domain (outside the CDR3, taken from reference TRBV2 and TRBJ2-6): EPEVTQTPSHQVTQMGQEVILRCVPISNHLYFYWYRQILGQKVEFLVSFYNNEISEKSEIFDDQFSVERPDGSNFTLKIRSTKLEDSAMYFCASSDGQGPGANVLTFGAGSRLTVL.

The genes are TRBV7-2 and TRBJ1-2, with D hard to call. Trimming stripped 0 bases from V and 8 bases from J, with 10 bases between. This CDR3 contains 13 residues. Germline CDR1 SGHTA, CDR2 FQGNSA. In DNA, the CDR3 is TGTGCCAGCAGCTTAGCCACAGCAAAAGGCTACACCTTC. This translates into CASSLATAKGYTF.

Only a few counts were recorded for this clone. The genes are TRBV9 and TRBJ1-3; D perhaps matches TRBD1 (5 bases). The germline gives CDR1 SGDLS, CDR2 YYNGEE. This CDR3 is built from 16 residues. Trimming stripped 0 bases from V and 4 bases from J, with 14 bases between. This CDR3 is CASSVAPVGLGNTIYF. In nucleotides, the CDR3 is TGTGCCAGCAGCGTAGCTCCGGTGGGGCTGGGAAACACCATATATTTT.

CDR3 protein: CAWRGLANEQFF. CDR3 nucleotides: TGTGCCTGGAGAGGACTAGCCAATGAGCAGTTCTTC. The gene calls are TRBV30 and TRBJ2-1, with 8 bases fitting TRBD2. The J segment lost 6 bases and the V segment lost 3 bases, leaving 1 base of the junction unmatched. CDR1 and CDR2 from the germline V gene are GTSNPN and SVGIG (reference sequence). The CDR3 length is 12 residues. The full variable domain, rest sourced from reference TRBV30 and TRBJ2-1, is SQTIHQWPATLVQPVGSPLSLECTVEGTSNPNLYWYRQAAGRGLQLLFYSVGIGQISSEVPQNLSASRPQDRQFILSSKKLLLSDSGFYLCAWRGLANEQFFGPGTRLTVL.

This clone was seen once. The V call is TRBV30, the J call TRBJ1-3; tentatively, D is TRBD1 (5 bases). The CDR3 spans 14 residues. The V gene's germline CDR1 is GTSNPN and CDR2 SVGIG (reference sequence). Trimming pared 0 bases from V and 4 bases from J, leaving 10 bases between. The CDR3 DNA reads TGTGCCTGGAGTGTTCCGTCAGGGGGAAACACCATATATTTT. This codes for CAWSVPSGGNTIYF.

The chain carries TRBV4-3 and TRBJ2-1, with 12 bases lining up with TRBD2. The germline V gene encodes CDR1 LGHNA and CDR2 YSLEER. This CDR3 comprises 16 residues. V gave up 4 bases and J gave up 8 bases; unmatched junction bases: 9. DNA for the CDR3: TGCGCCAGCAGCCTTCTAGCGGGAGGGCCAGTAGATGAGCAGTTCTTC. It encodes CASSLLAGGPVDEQFF.

The chain couples TRBV6-5 to TRBJ1-2, with 12 bases fitting TRBD1. Germline assignment: CDR1 MNHEY and CDR2 SVGAGI. The length of the CDR3 is 15 residues. The V and J ends lost 8 bases and 7 bases, in that order; junction bases with no gene match: 11. This CDR3 reads CASAIRDRGLSGYTF. As DNA, the CDR3 is TGTGCCAGCGCTATCCGGGACAGGGGGCTTAGTGGCTACACCTTC.